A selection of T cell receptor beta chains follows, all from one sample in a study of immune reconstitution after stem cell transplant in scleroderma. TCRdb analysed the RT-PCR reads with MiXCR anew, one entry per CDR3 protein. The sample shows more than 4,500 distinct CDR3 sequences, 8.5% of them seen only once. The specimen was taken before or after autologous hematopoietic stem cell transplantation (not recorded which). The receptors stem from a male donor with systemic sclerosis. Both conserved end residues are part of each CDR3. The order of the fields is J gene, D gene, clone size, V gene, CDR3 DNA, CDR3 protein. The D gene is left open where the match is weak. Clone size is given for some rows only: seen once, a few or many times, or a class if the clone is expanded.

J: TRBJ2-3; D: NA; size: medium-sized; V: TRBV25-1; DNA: TGTGCCAGCAGTGAATTCGGCACAGATACGCAGTATTTT; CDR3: CASSEFGTDTQYF
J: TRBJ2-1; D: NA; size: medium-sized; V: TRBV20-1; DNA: TGCAGTGCTAGAGATCAGTTGAGGAGTCAGACCGATGAGCAGTTCTTC; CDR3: CSARDQLRSQTDEQFF
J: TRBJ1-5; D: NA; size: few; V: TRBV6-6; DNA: TGTGCCAGCAGTTACATGGGGGGAAGCAATCAGCCCCAGCATTTT; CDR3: CASSYMGGSNQPQHF
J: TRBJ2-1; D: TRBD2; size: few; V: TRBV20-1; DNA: TGCAGTGCTCGCCCCGGGACTACCTACAATGAGCAGTTCTTC; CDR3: CSARPGTTYNEQFF
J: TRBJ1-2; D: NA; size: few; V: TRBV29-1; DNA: TGCAGCGCGAGACGCCGGGACACCCTACATGGCTACACCTTC; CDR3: CSARRRDTLHGYTF
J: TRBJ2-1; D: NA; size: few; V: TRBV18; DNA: TGTGCCAGCTCGACAAAAGTTAATGAGCAGTTCTTC; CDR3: CASSTKVNEQFF
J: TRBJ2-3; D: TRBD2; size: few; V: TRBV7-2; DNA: TGTGCCAGCAGCCACGGGACTAGCGGGACCTGGGGCACAGATACGCAGTATTTT; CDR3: CASSHGTSGTWGTDTQYF
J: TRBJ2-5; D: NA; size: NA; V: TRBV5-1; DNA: TGCGCCAGCAGCCCCCAAGAGACCCAGTACTTC; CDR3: CASSPQETQYF
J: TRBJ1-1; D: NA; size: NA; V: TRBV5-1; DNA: TGCGCCAGCAGCGAGGAGGGCCGAGGGATGGATGAAGCTTTCTTT; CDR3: CASSEEGRGMDEAFF
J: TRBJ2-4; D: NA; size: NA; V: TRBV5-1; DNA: TGCGCCAGCAGCTTGGCGGAGGGAGCCAAAAACATTCAGTACTTC; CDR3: CASSLAEGAKNIQYF
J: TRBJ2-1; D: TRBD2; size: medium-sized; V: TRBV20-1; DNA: TGCAGTGCTAGCCCCCGTGGGGTAGCGGGAACTGAGCAGTTCTTC; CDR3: CSASPRGVAGTEQFF
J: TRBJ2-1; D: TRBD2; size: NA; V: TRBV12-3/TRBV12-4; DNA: TGTGCCAGCAGTTTATCGTCTAGCGGGAGTTCGGCCAATGAGCAGTTCTTC; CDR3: CASSLSSSGSSANEQFF
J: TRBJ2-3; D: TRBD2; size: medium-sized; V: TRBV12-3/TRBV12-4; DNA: TGTGCCAGCAGCCGGGACTACACGCAGTATTTT; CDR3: CASSRDYTQYF
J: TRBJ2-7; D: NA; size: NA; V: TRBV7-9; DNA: TGTGCCAGCAGCTTAGTCGTCCGCACTCACGAGCAGTACTTC; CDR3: CASSLVVRTHEQYF
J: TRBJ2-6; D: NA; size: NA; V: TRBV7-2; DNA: TGTGCCAGCAGCCCTCTCAGGGTTCAGGTTGCTGGGGCCAACGTCCTGACTTTC; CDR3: CASSPLRVQVAGANVLTF